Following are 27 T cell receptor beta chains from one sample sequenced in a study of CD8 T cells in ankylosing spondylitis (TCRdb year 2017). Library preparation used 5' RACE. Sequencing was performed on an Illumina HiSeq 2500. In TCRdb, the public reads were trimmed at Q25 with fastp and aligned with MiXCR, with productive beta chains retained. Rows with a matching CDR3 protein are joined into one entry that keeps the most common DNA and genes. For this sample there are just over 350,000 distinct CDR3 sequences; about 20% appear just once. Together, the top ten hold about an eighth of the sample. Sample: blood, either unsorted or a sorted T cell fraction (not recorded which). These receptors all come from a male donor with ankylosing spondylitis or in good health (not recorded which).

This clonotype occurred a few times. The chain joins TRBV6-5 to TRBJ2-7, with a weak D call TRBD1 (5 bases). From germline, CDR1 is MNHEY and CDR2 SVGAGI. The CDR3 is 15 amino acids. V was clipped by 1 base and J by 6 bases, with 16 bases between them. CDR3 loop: CASSYYPGPGGEQYF. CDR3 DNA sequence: TGTGCCAGCAGTTACTATCCAGGGCCAGGCGGCGAGCAGTACTTC.

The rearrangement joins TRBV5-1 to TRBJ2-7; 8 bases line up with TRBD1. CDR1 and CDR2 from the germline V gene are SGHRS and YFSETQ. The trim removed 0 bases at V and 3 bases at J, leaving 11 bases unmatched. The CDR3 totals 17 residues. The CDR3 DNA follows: TGCGCCAGCAGCTTGGGGGAGGACAGGGAATATTTCTACGAGCAGTACTTC. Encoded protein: CASSLGEDREYFYEQYF.

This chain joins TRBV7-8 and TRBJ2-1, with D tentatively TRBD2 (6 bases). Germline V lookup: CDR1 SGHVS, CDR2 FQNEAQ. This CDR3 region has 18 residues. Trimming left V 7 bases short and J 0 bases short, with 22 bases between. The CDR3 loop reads CASITNRDSYSSYNEQFF. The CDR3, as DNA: TGTGCCAGCATCACAAACCGGGACTCATATAGCTCCTACAATGAGCAGTTCTTC.

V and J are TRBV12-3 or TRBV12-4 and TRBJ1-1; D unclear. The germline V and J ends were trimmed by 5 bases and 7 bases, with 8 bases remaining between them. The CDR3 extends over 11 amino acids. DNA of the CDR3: TGTGCCAGCAGTGAATCCGGTGAAGCTTTCTTT. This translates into CASSESGEAFF.

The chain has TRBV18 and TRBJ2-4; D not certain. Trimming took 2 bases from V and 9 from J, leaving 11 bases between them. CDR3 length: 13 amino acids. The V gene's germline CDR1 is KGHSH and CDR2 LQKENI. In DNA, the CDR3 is TGTGCCAGCTCACCAATACGTGGCCCCATTCAGTACTTC. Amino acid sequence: CASSPIRGPIQYF.

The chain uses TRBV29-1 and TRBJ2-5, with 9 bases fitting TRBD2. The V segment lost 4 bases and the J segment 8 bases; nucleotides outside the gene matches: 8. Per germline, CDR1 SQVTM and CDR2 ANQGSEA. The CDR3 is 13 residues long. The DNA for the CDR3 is TGCAGCGTTGGACCCCCGGGACTAGCAACCCAGTACTTC. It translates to CSVGPPGLATQYF.

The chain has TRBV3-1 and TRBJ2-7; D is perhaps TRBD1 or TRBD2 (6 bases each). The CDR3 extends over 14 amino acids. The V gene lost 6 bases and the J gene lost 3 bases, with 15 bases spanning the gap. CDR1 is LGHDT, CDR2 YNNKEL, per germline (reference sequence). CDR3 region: CASSGTQGYYEQYF. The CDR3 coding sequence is TGTGCCAGCAGTGGGACTCAGGGGTACTACGAGCAGTACTTC.

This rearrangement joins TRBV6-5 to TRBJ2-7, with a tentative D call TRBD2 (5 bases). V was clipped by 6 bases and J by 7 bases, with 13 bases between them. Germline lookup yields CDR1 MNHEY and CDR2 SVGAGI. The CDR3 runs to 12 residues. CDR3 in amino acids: CASSLGNGEQYF. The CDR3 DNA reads TGTGCCAGCAGCCTCGGGAACGGGGAGCAGTACTTC.

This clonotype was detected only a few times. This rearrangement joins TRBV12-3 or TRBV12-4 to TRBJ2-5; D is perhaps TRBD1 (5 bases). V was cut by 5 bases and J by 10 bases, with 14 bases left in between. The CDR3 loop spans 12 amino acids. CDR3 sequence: CASSPVPQGQYF. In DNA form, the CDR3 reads TGTGCCAGCAGTCCAGTCCCCCAGGGCCAGTACTTC.

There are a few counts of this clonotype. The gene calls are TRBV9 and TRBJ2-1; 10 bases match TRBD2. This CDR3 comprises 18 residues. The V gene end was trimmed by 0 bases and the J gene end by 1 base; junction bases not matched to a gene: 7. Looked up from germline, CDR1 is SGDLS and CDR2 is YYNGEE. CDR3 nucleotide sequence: TGTGCCAGCAGCGTAGATCCTAGCGGGGGCCATTCCTACAATGAGCAGTTCTTC. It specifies CASSVDPSGGHSYNEQFF.

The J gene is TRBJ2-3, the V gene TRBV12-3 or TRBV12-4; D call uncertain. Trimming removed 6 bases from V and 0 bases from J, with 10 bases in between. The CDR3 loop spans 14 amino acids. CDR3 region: CASSPTASTDTQYF. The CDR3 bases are TGTGCCAGCAGCCCCACCGCTAGCACAGATACGCAGTATTTT.

CDR3 in amino acids: CSAERDTSYNEQFF. CDR3 DNA: TGCAGTGCTGAGCGGGACACCTCCTACAATGAGCAGTTCTTC. The chain couples TRBV20-1 to TRBJ2-1, with D tentatively TRBD2 (7 bases). Germline V gene data show CDR1 as DFQATT and CDR2 as SNEGSKA (reference sequence). V dropped 5 bases and J dropped 0 bases, with 11 bases sitting between them. The CDR3 runs to 14 residues.

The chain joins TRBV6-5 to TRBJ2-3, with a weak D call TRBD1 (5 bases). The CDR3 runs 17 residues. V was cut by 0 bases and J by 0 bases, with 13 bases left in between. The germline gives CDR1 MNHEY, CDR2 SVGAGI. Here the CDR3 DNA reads TGTGCCAGCAGTTACTCGAAACAGGCCTCTAGCACAGATACGCAGTATTTT. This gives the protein CASSYSKQASSTDTQYF.

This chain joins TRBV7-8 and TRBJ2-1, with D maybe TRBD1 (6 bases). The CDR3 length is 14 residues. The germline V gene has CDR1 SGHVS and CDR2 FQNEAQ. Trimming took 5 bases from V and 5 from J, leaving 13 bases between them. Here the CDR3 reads CASSPANRDNEQFF. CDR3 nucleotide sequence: TGTGCCAGCAGCCCAGCTAACAGGGACAATGAGCAGTTCTTC.

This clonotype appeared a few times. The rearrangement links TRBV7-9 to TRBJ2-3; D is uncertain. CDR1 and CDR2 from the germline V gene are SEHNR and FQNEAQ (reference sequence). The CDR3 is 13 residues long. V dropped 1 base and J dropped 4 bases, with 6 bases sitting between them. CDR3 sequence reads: CASSLVASDTQYF. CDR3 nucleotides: TGTGCCAGCAGCTTAGTCGCGTCAGATACGCAGTATTTT.

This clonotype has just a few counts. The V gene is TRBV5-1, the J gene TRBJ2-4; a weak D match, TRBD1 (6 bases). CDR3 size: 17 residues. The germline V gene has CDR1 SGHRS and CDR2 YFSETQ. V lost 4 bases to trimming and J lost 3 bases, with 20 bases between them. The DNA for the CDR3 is TGCGCCAGCAGCCGTAGGACAGATCCTTTCGGCAAAAACATTCAGTACTTC. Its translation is CASSRRTDPFGKNIQYF.

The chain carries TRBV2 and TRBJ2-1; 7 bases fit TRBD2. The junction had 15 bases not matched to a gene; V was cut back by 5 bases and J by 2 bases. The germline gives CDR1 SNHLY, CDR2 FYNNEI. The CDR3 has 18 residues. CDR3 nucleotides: TGTGCCAGCAGTCCTTACCCCGGGACTAACGGCCCCTACAATGAGCAGTTCTTC. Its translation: CASSPYPGTNGPYNEQFF.

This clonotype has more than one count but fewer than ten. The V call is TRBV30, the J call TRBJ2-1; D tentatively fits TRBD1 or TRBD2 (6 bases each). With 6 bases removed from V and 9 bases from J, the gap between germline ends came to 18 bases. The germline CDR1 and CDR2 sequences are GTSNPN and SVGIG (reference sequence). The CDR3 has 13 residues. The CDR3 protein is CACRGPIPGEQFF. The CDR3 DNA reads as TGTGCCTGCCGGGGGCCCATCCCTGGTGAGCAGTTCTTC. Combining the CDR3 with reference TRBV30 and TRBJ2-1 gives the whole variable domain SQTIHQWPATLVQPVGSPLSLECTVEGTSNPNLYWYRQAAGRGLQLLFYSVGIGQISSEVPQNLSASRPQDRQFILSSKKLLLSDSGFYLCACRGPIPGEQFFGPGTRLTVL.

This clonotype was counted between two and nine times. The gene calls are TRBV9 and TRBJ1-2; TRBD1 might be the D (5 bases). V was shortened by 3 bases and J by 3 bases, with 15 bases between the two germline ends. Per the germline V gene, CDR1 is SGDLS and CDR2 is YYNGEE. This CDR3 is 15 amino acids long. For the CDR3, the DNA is TGTGCCAGCAGCGCAGCCCGGGGGGGAGACTATGGCTACACCTTC. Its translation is CASSAARGGDYGYTF.

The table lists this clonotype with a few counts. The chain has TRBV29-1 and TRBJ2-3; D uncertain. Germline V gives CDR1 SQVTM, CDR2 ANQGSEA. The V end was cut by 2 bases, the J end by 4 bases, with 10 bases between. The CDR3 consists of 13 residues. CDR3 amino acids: CSVEFLGSDTQYF. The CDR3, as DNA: TGCAGCGTTGAATTTTTGGGTTCAGATACGCAGTATTTT.

The CDR3 sequence: CASSLTATGGLSNSPLHF. The CDR3 DNA reads as TGTGCCAGCAGTCTGACGGCGACAGGGGGTTTGAGTAATTCACCCCTCCACTTT. The chain carries TRBV27 and TRBJ1-6, with 9 bases that match TRBD1. V shed 5 bases, J shed 6 bases, and the junction held 14 bases outside the gene matches. Looked up from germline, CDR1 is MNHEY and CDR2 is SMNVEV (reference sequence). This CDR3 is built from 18 residues.

The CDR3 spells CAISEPTSRGQAETGANVLTF. CDR3 DNA: TGTGCCATCAGTGAGCCAACTTCTAGGGGACAGGCGGAAACTGGGGCCAACGTCCTGACTTTC. The J gene is TRBJ2-6, the V gene TRBV10-3; 8 nucleotides agree with TRBD1. Per the germline V gene, CDR1 is ENHRY and CDR2 is SYGVKD. The CDR3 has 21 amino acids. V was pared by 2 bases and J by 2 bases, with 17 bases of the junction left unmatched.

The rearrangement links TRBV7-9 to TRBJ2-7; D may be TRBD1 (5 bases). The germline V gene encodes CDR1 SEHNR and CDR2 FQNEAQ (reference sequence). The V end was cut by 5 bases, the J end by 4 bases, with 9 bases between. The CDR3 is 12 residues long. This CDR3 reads CASSNQGYEQYF. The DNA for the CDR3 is TGTGCCAGCAGCAACCAGGGTTACGAGCAGTACTTC.

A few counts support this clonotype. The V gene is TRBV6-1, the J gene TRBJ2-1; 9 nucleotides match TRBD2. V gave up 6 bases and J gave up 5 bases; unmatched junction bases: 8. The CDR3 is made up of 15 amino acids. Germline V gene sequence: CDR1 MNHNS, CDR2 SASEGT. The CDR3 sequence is CASSPVAGAHNEQFF. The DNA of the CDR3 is TGTGCCAGCAGCCCCGTAGCGGGGGCCCACAATGAGCAGTTCTTC.

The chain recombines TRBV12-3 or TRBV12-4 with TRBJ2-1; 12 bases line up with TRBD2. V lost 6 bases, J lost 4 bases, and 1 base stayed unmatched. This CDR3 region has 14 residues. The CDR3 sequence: CASRGTSGYNEQFF. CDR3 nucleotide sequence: TGTGCCAGCAGGGGGACTAGCGGGTACAATGAGCAGTTCTTC.

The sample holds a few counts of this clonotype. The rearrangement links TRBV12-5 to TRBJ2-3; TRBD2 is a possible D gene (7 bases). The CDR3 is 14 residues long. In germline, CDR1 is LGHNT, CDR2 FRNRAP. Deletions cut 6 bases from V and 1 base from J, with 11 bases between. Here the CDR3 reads CASGGGLGTDTQYF. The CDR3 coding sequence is TGTGCTAGTGGCGGGGGGCTTGGCACAGATACGCAGTATTTT.

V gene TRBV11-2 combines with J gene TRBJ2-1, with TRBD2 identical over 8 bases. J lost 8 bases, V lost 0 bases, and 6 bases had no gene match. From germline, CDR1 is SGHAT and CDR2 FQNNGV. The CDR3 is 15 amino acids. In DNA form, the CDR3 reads TGTGCCAGCAGCTTAGAGGTCGGGGGGGGCCATGAGCAGTTCTTC. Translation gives CASSLEVGGGHEQFF.